This T cell receptor (beta chain) stems from a study of cytomegalovirus exposure and HLA in healthy donors. Study context: Of the donors genotyped, approximately 400 in all, less than 90% fell in the Caucasian-associated ancestry cluster. Overall study results and limits: When analyzed later, the rates of TCR association showed variation by HLA locus, with DRB1 the most and HLA-C the fewest. Later work found most CMV-associated TCR beta chains apparently HLA-restricted.

In the PCR, 60 Vbeta and 13 Jbeta primers were used. Profiling relied on immunoSEQ multiplex PCR, and the TCRdb table lists in-frame clones only, not all of them. The sample shows approximately 170,000 clones, about four fifths of them seen only once. V shed 4 bases and J shed 3 bases, with 14 bases lying between them. The CDR3 has 15 residues. Germline V gene sequence: CDR1 SGHDT, CDR2 YYEEEE. Points on this clone: What it recognizes is unknown.

This TCR came from a male donor in good health and CMV-seronegative. V gene TRBV5-6 combines with J gene TRBJ2-1, with D possibly being TRBD1 (6 bases). Material for sequencing was PBMCs. CDR3 sequence (DNA): TGTGCCAGCAGCCCCGACGGGACAAGCTACAATGAGCAGTTCTTC. Its protein is CASSPDGTSYNEQFF.